The source of this T cell receptor (beta chain) is a study of OX40 agonist ivuxolimab in advanced cancers. Describing the broader study: Ivuxolimab was a fully human IgG2 agonistic monoclonal antibody targeting the costimulatory receptor OX40 (CD134). Partial responses occurred in three dose-escalation patients: two with cutaneous melanoma and one with hepatocellular carcinoma. In the dose-escalation cohort, about four fifths of patients were male, and the mean age was 60 years with a range of roughly 20 to 85. Patients were allowed to have had prior anti-PD-1, anti-PD-L1 or anti-CTLA-4 therapy, and about 40% of the dose-escalation patients had been treated with checkpoint inhibitors. Among the roughly 52 dose-escalation patients, about 20 had hepatocellular carcinoma, roughly 15 melanoma, 9 renal cell carcinoma and 9 head and neck cancer. The paper covers the monotherapy dose-escalation part of the phase I ivuxolimab trial, which included N ≈ 54 patients. Intravenous ivuxolimab was administered to patients every 2 weeks at six dose levels: 0.01, 0.1, 0.3, 1.5, 3 and 10 mg/kg. Peripheral TCRbeta sequencing aimed to test whether ivuxolimab altered TCR sequence diversity and caused clonal T-cell expansion.

Genomic DNA was isolated from the sorted cells so that the TCRbeta CDR3 region could be sequenced. The immunoSEQ Assay was used to sequence the TCRbeta CDR3 regions. The table comes from immuneACCESS by way of TCRdb, which keeps in-frame sequences with V and J called. Part of the clones is missing from these tables; in studies checked, under half for an unresolved V gene and the rest for unknown reasons. Present in this sample are 65,000 to 85,000 clones, roughly 80% of which were seen just once. The ten largest clonotypes hold approximately 2.6% of the sample. The trial excluded patients who had a history of autoimmune disease or who were on systemic immunosuppression. Peripheral blood for TCR sequencing was collected from all dose cohorts at baseline, on cycle 4 day 1, and on cycle 7 day 1. The samples were drawn from a first-in-human, open-label, multicenter phase I dose-escalation trial of ivuxolimab. The trial enrolled adults with locally advanced or metastatic head and neck squamous cell, hepatocellular, melanoma or renal cell carcinoma. Before TCR sequencing, CD4+ T cells and CD8+ T cells were sorted from peripheral blood as separate populations.

Comment on this clone: What this receptor recognizes is not known. No base quality information exists; no much larger clone differs at one position.

Study-level results and caveats: Antigen specificity was not determined for the clonally expanded peripheral T cells. Low levels of normalized T-cell clonal expansion were also seen in some patients who did not respond. Partial responders in the 0.1-3.0 mg/kg groups had among the lowest normalized peripheral clonal expansion, especially among CD8+ T cells. At doses of 0.1 to 3.0 mg/kg, clonal expansion of both CD4+ and CD8+ T cells in blood was seen between baseline and week 6. After ivuxolimab, expanded clones were on average more numerous among CD8+ T cells than among CD4+ T cells.

Inclusive of the bounding cysteine and phenylalanine, the CDR3 is 21 residues long. Only CDR3 DNA is held: 63 bases, read in frame from base 1. The germline V gene encodes CDR1 MGHRA and CDR2 YSYEKL. Trimmed from V: 4 bases; trimmed from J: 1 base; junction bases lacking a gene match: 16. This clonotype was obtained from an adult with an advanced solid tumor such as melanoma, head and neck, liver or kidney cancer. The sample was CD4+ or CD8+ T cells sorted from blood, taken in a trial of the OX40 agonist ivuxolimab. The chain joins TRBV4-1 to TRBJ2-3, and TRBD2 matches 14 of the central bases. DNA sequence: TGCGCCAGCAGCCGCCAGAAGGGACTAGCGGGAGCCCGGGGACGCACAGATACGCAGTATTTT. It translates to CASSRQKGLAGARGRTDTQYF.